The 17 T cell receptor beta chains given below trace back to one sample, sequenced in a study of neurological immune-mediated disorders. TCRdb passed the 5' RACE reads through MiXCR, listing each CDR3 protein once. The sample shows 95,000 or so distinct CDR3 sequences, 3.5% to 4% of them seen only once. The specimen sequenced was PBMCs. Source of these receptors: a woman aged 18-30 years with multiple sclerosis.

Worth noting for this clonotype: A clone one base away is much larger, so this may be a read error. This sequence joins TRBV20-1 and TRBJ2-7; D is perhaps TRBD1 (7 bases). V lost 2 bases, J lost 2 bases, and 10 bases lay in between. CDR3 length: 13 amino acids. CDR1 is DFQATT, CDR2 SNEGSKA, per germline (reference sequence). The CDR3 DNA reads as TGCAGTGCTAGACAGGGGGAGGCCTACGAGCAGTACTTC. Translation gives CSARQGEAYEQYF.

This clonotype appeared many times. The rearrangement joins TRBV5-1 to TRBJ1-1, with no clear D. Germline values: CDR1 SGHRS, CDR2 YFSETQ. This CDR3 has 14 residues. Trimming took off 6 bases at V and 4 bases at J, with 16 bases between the two ends. CDR3 sequence (DNA): TGCGCCAGCAAGTCAGCCTTGAGGAGCACTGAAGCTTTCTTT. This encodes CASKSALRSTEAFF.

This clonotype was detected ten times or more. The chain carries TRBV20-1 and TRBJ2-1; TRBD1 aligns across 7 bases. The CDR3 runs to 15 residues. Trimming removed 0 bases from V and 4 bases from J; junction bases left unmatched: 6. Germline V lookup: CDR1 DFQATT, CDR2 SNEGSKA (reference sequence). CDR3 sequence: CSARDNRGGYNEQFF. DNA for the CDR3: TGCAGTGCTAGAGATAACAGGGGCGGGTACAATGAGCAGTTCTTC.

The table lists this clonotype with a few counts. J is TRBJ2-3 and V is TRBV5-6; tentatively, D is TRBD1 (6 bases). This CDR3 comprises 15 residues. Trimming stripped 2 bases from V and 0 bases from J, with 10 bases between. CDR1 and CDR2 (germline): SGHDT, YYEEEE. The CDR3 region has the DNA TGTGCCAGCAGCTTCCTGACAGGAAGCACAGATACGCAGTATTTT. It is translated as CASSFLTGSTDTQYF.

The rearrangement links TRBV18 to TRBJ2-7; TRBD1 is a possible D gene (6 bases). The CDR3 loop spans 12 amino acids. Trimming removed 8 bases at V and 3 bases at J, with 11 bases between. CDR1 KGHSH and CDR2 LQKENI come from the germline V gene. The CDR3: CASARGDYEQYF. CDR3 in DNA: TGTGCCAGCGCCAGGGGTGACTACGAGCAGTACTTC.

This clonotype was picked up many times. The chain combines TRBV20-1 with TRBJ2-7; 10 positions agree with TRBD1. Per the germline V gene, CDR1 is DFQATT and CDR2 is SNEGSKA (reference sequence). This CDR3 is 14 amino acids long. V gave up 0 bases and J gave up 7 bases; unmatched junction bases: 6. CDR3 amino acids: CSARDLDRGTEQYF. The CDR3 nucleotides read TGCAGTGCTAGAGATCTGGACAGGGGGACGGAGCAGTACTTC.

This chain joins TRBV29-1 and TRBJ2-3; possibly TRBD2 for D (6 bases). Germline CDR1 reads SQVTM; CDR2 reads ANQGSEA. The CDR3 consists of 13 residues. Trimming removed 2 bases at V and 5 bases at J, with 11 bases between. The CDR3 loop is CSVERERGDTQYF. The CDR3 region has the DNA TGCAGCGTTGAACGGGAGAGGGGAGATACGCAGTATTTT.

On this clonotype: A read error may account for a junction end that differs from germline. J is TRBJ2-7 and V is TRBV3-1, with TRBD2 matching over 10 bases. Per the germline V gene, CDR1 is LGHDT and CDR2 is YNNKEL (reference sequence). The CDR3 is 16 residues long. CDR3 in amino acids: CANSLDPRTSGYEQYF. CDR3 DNA: TGTGCCAACAGCCTTGATCCCCGGACTAGCGGCTACGAGCAGTACTTC.

Many counts were recorded for this clonotype. The V call is TRBV5-1, the J call TRBJ2-1, with D maybe TRBD2 (6 bases). Germline CDR1 reads SGHRS; CDR2 reads YFSETQ. Trimming left V 4 bases short and J 0 bases short, with 20 bases between. This CDR3 spans 18 amino acids. The CDR3 reads CASSAVVVADVSYNEQFF. In nucleotides, the CDR3 is TGCGCCAGCAGCGCAGTTGTAGTAGCGGATGTCTCCTACAATGAGCAGTTCTTC. The full variable domain, completed using reference TRBV5-1 and TRBJ2-1, is KAGVTQTPRYLIKTRGQQVTLSCSPISGHRSVSWYQQTPGQGLQFLFEYFSETQRNKGNFPGRFSGRQFSNSRSEMNVSTLELGDSALYLCASSAVVVADVSYNEQFFGPGTRLTVL.

This clonotype was observed a handful of times. The rearrangement uses TRBV7-9 and TRBJ2-2; D uncertain. CDR1 is SEHNR, CDR2 FQNEAQ, per germline (reference sequence). The CDR3 has 16 amino acids. The V and J ends lost 5 bases and 3 bases respectively, with 16 bases between them. The CDR3 protein is CASSLYRASDTGELFF. CDR3 in DNA: TGTGCCAGCAGCCTATACCGGGCCTCGGACACCGGGGAGCTGTTTTTT.

The sample holds many counts of this clonotype. This chain uses TRBV25-1 with TRBJ2-6; TRBD1 aligns across 8 bases. Per germline, CDR1 MGHDK and CDR2 SYGVNS. V trimming: 5 bases; J trimming: 0 bases; junction bases outside the gene matches: 6. The CDR3 contains 17 residues. CDR3 loop: CASSYRDRISGANVLTF. CDR3 sequence (DNA): TGTGCCAGCAGTTACCGGGACAGGATCTCTGGGGCCAACGTCCTGACTTTC.

This clonotype has ten or more counts. The chain has TRBV9 and TRBJ1-5, with D unclear. The V end lost 0 bases, the J end lost 3 bases, and 7 bases lay between the germline ends. Germline V gives CDR1 SGDLS, CDR2 YYNGEE. CDR3 length: 14 amino acids. The CDR3: CASSVGSNNQPQHF. Written as DNA, the CDR3 is TGTGCCAGCAGCGTAGGCAGCAACAATCAGCCCCAGCATTTT.

This clonotype was observed many times. The chain combines TRBV7-8 with TRBJ2-3; TRBD2 aligns across 8 bases. Per the germline V gene, CDR1 is SGHVS and CDR2 is FQNEAQ. The length of the CDR3 is 17 residues. J lost 1 base, V lost 3 bases, and 9 bases had no gene match. CDR3 region: CASSLGRGGPGTDTQYF. Written as DNA, the CDR3 is TGTGCCAGCAGCTTGGGCCGGGGGGGGCCGGGCACAGATACGCAGTATTTT. Full variable domain (missing parts from reference TRBV7-8 and TRBJ2-3): GAGVSQSPRYKVAKRGQDVALRCDPISGHVSLFWYQQALGQGPEFLTYFQNEAQLDKSGLPSDRFFAERPEGSVSTLKIQRTQQEDSAVYLCASSLGRGGPGTDTQYFGPGTRLTVL.

This clonotype was observed a few times. The V and J genes are TRBV6-5 and TRBJ1-1; D possibly corresponds to TRBD1 (5 bases). V lost 6 bases, J lost 3 bases, and 8 bases lay in between. The CDR3 consists of 12 residues. Germline CDR1 is MNHEY and CDR2 is SVGAGI. CDR3 nucleotides: TGTGCCAGCAGAGCAGGGTACACTGAAGCTTTCTTT. Translated, it gives CASRAGYTEAFF.

At least ten counts were recorded for this clonotype. V is TRBV3-1 and J is TRBJ2-2; no definite D call. In germline, CDR1 is LGHDT, CDR2 YNNKEL (reference sequence). This CDR3 has 14 amino acids. V was pared by 2 bases and J by 0 bases, with 4 bases between. CDR3: CASSQRPNTGELFF. The CDR3 region has the DNA TGTGCCAGCAGCCAACGCCCGAACACCGGGGAGCTGTTTTTT.

This clonotype was seen many times. The chain is built from TRBV12-3 or TRBV12-4 and TRBJ1-1; D call uncertain. CDR3 size: 14 residues. With 2 bases removed from V and 1 base from J, the gap between germline ends came to 8 bases. The chain's CDR3 is CASSLSSENTEAFF. The CDR3 DNA reads as TGTGCCAGCAGTTTATCCTCCGAGAACACTGAAGCTTTCTTT.

At least ten counts were recorded for this clonotype. J is TRBJ1-1 and V is TRBV6-2 or TRBV6-3; no reliable D call. The CDR3 spans 15 residues. V lost 3 bases to trimming and J lost 5 bases, with 16 bases between them. The germline CDR1 and CDR2 sequences are MNHEY and SVGEGT. The CDR3 here is CASSYPRASYTEAFF. The CDR3, as DNA: TGTGCCAGCAGTTATCCGCGGGCAAGTTATACTGAAGCTTTCTTT.